Here is one T cell receptor (beta chain) with its context. This sample was taken from a study of blood T cell repertoires in COVID-19. Study context: The origin of the acute and convalescent COVID-19 samples was the United States, Italy and Spain.

Sequencing was performed with immunoSEQ multiplex PCR; in TCRdb, only in-frame clones are kept and a portion is missing. The sample carries 250,000 or so clones, 80% to 90% recorded once. All enrollees were roughly 18 to 95 years old and from 24 US areas. Individuals in the exposed group had encountered a COVID-19 case within 2 weeks preceding study entry. This sequence was found in a woman between 40 and 50 years old who had been exposed to COVID-19. Sample: PBMCs or T cells enriched from blood (not recorded which).

The CDR3 loop reads CASSAAGVSYNEQFF. The CDR3 nucleotides read TGTGCCAGCAGCGCCGCGGGGGTCTCCTACAATGAGCAGTTCTTC. The V call is TRBV9, the J call TRBJ2-1; 7 bases agree with TRBD2. The CDR3 has 15 amino acids. V trimming: 3 bases; J trimming: 0 bases; junction bases outside the gene matches: 3. CDR1 is SGDLS, CDR2 YYNGEE, per germline. The complete variable domain, with remaining parts taken from reference TRBV9 and TRBJ2-1, reads DSGVTQTPKHLITATGQRVTLRCSPRSGDLSVYWYQQSLDQGLQFLIQYYNGEERAKGNILERFSAQQFPDLHSELNLSSLELGDSALYFCASSAAGVSYNEQFFGPGTRLTVL.